Listed here are 22 T cell receptor beta chains from one sample, sequenced in a study of blood T cell repertoires in COVID-19. The repertoire was sequenced with immunoSEQ multiplex PCR; TCRdb's copy has only in-frame clones and lacks some. The sample shows a few hundred thousand clones, 88% of them seen only once. Sequencing input: peripheral blood. These receptor sequences come from a man between 60 and 70 years old who had recovered from COVID-19.

This CDR3 is CASSLTRTGELFF. The CDR3 DNA reads as TGTGCCAGCAGCCTGACACGAACCGGGGAGCTGTTTTTT. V and J are TRBV11-3 and TRBJ2-2; D is undetermined. The germline CDR1 and CDR2 sequences are SGHNT and YENEEA. V lost 5 bases and J 5 bases, leaving 9 bases between the germline ends. The CDR3 length is 13 residues.

In its sample, this clone was seen once. The rearrangement links TRBV21-1 to TRBJ1-1; TRBD1 is the table's D call and was not checked against the DNA. TRBV21-1 is marked as a pseudogene. The CDR3 runs to 16 residues. The CDR3 sequence is CASTDRSPVPSLEAFF. CDR3 nucleotide sequence: TGTGCCAGCACCGACAGGTCCCCAGTCCCTTCCCTTGAAGCTTTCTTT.

V and J are TRBV30 and TRBJ1-1; D is unresolved. The V gene lost 3 bases and the J gene lost 5 bases, with 13 bases spanning the gap. The germline V gene encodes CDR1 GTSNPN and CDR2 SVGIG (reference sequence). This CDR3 has 13 residues. The chain's CDR3 is CAWRGSGRTEAFF. Written as DNA, the CDR3 is TGTGCCTGGAGAGGTTCGGGGAGGACTGAAGCTTTCTTT. The full variable domain, rest sourced from reference TRBV30 and TRBJ1-1, is SQTIHQWPATLVQPVGSPLSLECTVEGTSNPNLYWYRQAAGRGLQLLFYSVGIGQISSEVPQNLSASRPQDRQFILSSKKLLLSDSGFYLCAWRGSGRTEAFFGQGTRLTVV.

V usage is TRBV19 and J usage is TRBJ2-2; 10 bases fit TRBD1. Germline V gives CDR1 LNHDA, CDR2 SQIVND (reference sequence). This CDR3 contains 14 residues. V lost 7 bases, J lost 4 bases, and 3 bases stayed unmatched. CDR3 sequence (DNA): TGTGCCAGTACAAGACAGGGGGCCACCGGGGAGCTGTTTTTT. Translation gives CASTRQGATGELFF.

The V call is TRBV7-7, the J call TRBJ2-5, with 7 bases aligning to TRBD2. This CDR3 region has 15 residues. Trimming removed 1 base from V and 0 bases from J; junction bases left unmatched: 2. The germline gives CDR1 SSHAT, CDR2 FNYEAQ (reference sequence). The CDR3 DNA reads TGTGCCAGCAGCTTAGTCCGGGGGGACCAAGAGACCCAGTACTTC. Its protein is CASSLVRGDQETQYF.

The chain joins TRBV19 to TRBJ2-1, with D perhaps matching TRBD2 (5 bases). This CDR3 has 11 amino acids. The germline V gene has CDR1 LNHDA and CDR2 SQIVND (reference sequence). Between the trimmed V and J ends, which lost 4 bases and 13 bases, there was a span of 11 bases. CDR3 residues: CASSNGLPQFF. CDR3 bases: TGTGCCAGTAGTAACGGACTCCCCCAGTTCTTC.

J is TRBJ2-7 and V is TRBV25-1, with 11 bases fitting TRBD1. The V segment lost 6 bases and the J segment 6 bases; nucleotides outside the gene matches: 10. The CDR3 runs to 15 residues. Per germline, CDR1 MGHDK and CDR2 SYGVNS. In DNA, the CDR3 is TGTGCCAGCAGCAAAACCGGGACAGGGGGTGGCGAGCAGTACTTC. Amino acids: CASSKTGTGGGEQYF.

The chain joins TRBV19 to TRBJ2-1; D is perhaps TRBD2 (6 bases). The germline V gene has CDR1 LNHDA and CDR2 SQIVND (reference sequence). The CDR3 totals 17 residues. V was trimmed by 3 bases and J by 4 bases, leaving 19 bases between them. CDR3 in amino acids: CASSMRQTSIQYNEQFF. Written as DNA, the CDR3 is TGTGCCAGTAGTATGCGACAGACTAGTATCCAGTACAATGAGCAGTTCTTC.

The chain employs TRBV2 and TRBJ2-3; D remains unclear. CDR1 SNHLY and CDR2 FYNNEI come from the germline V gene. This CDR3 contains 12 residues. Trimming removed 4 bases from V and 5 bases from J, with 7 bases in between. CDR3 residues: CASSGTRDTQYF. The CDR3 DNA is TGTGCCAGCAGTGGAACCAGAGATACGCAGTATTTT.

The rearrangement joins TRBV5-6 to TRBJ1-1; D gene unclear. Germline loops: CDR1 SGHDT, CDR2 YYEEEE. Between the trimmed V and J ends, which lost 2 bases and 6 bases, there was a span of 8 bases. This CDR3 spans 12 amino acids. The CDR3 coding sequence is TGTGCCAGCAGCTTCAGAATTTCTGAAGCTTTCTTT. Residues: CASSFRISEAFF.

This chain uses TRBV7-6 with TRBJ1-4, with D hard to call. The CDR3 consists of 13 residues. The germline V gene encodes CDR1 SGHVS and CDR2 FNYEAQ. Trimming removed 0 bases at V and 8 bases at J, with 7 bases between. In DNA form, the CDR3 reads TGTGCCAGCAGCTTAGCGCCGGGGGAAAAACTGTTTTTT. It translates to CASSLAPGEKLFF.

The chain links TRBV30 to TRBJ2-3; 9 bases fit TRBD2. J was trimmed by 6 bases and V by 1 base; bases with no gene match: 2. The CDR3 is 13 residues long. Germline assignment: CDR1 GTSNPN and CDR2 SVGIG (reference sequence). CDR3 residues: CAWSGRGGDTQYF. CDR3 sequence (DNA): TGTGCCTGGAGTGGGCGGGGGGGGGATACGCAGTATTTT.

The table lists this clone with a count of one. The chain has TRBV7-6 and TRBJ2-1; D unclear. The CDR3 contains 11 residues. The germline gives CDR1 SGHVS, CDR2 FNYEAQ. The V gene lost 1 base and the J gene lost 10 bases, with 5 bases spanning the gap. In DNA, the CDR3 is TGTGCCAGCAGCTTAGAACGGGAGCAGTTCTTC. Translating it yields CASSLEREQFF. Complete variable domain (other parts from reference TRBV7-6 and TRBJ2-1): GAGVSQSPRYKVTKRGQDVALRCDPISGHVSLYWYRQALGQGPEFLTYFNYEAQQDKSGLPNDRFSAERPEGSISTLTIQRTEQRDSAMYRCASSLEREQFFGPGTRLTVL.

V usage is TRBV6-2 or TRBV6-3 and J usage is TRBJ2-1; TRBD1 is a possible D gene (5 bases). Germline CDR1 MNHEY, CDR2 SVGEGT. Trimming stripped 4 bases from V and 6 bases from J, with 22 bases between. CDR3 size: 17 residues. The CDR3 sequence: CASSFETGLGTSNEQFF. In nucleotides, the CDR3 is TGTGCCAGCAGTTTCGAAACAGGTTTGGGTACAAGCAATGAGCAGTTCTTC.

The chain joins TRBV2 to TRBJ1-3, with TRBD1 as a possible D gene (5 bases). V lost 1 base, J lost 0 bases, and 16 bases lay in between. The CDR3 consists of 18 residues. The germline V gene encodes CDR1 SNHLY and CDR2 FYNNEI. The CDR3 reads CASSEGLDTSPSGNTIYF. CDR3 in DNA: TGTGCCAGCAGTGAAGGGTTGGACACCTCGCCCTCTGGAAACACCATATATTTT.

CDR3 loop: CASSVGTGVLYTF. CDR3 DNA: TGTGCCAGCAGCGTAGGGACAGGGGTTCTTTACACCTTC. The V and J genes are TRBV9 and TRBJ1-2; 9 positions match TRBD1. The CDR3 length is 13 residues. In germline, CDR1 is SGDLS, CDR2 YYNGEE. V shed 0 bases and J 11 bases; nucleotides not matched to a gene: 5.

The chain combines TRBV9 with TRBJ2-1, with no clear D. The CDR3 runs to 14 residues. Trimming left V 2 bases short and J 8 bases short, with 14 bases between. Germline-derived CDR1 and CDR2 are SGDLS and YYNGEE. As DNA, the CDR3 is TGTGCCAGCAGCGTTCTCCCAGCGACGGATGAGCAGTTCTTC. This sequence encodes CASSVLPATDEQFF. The complete variable domain, with remaining parts taken from reference TRBV9 and TRBJ2-1, reads DSGVTQTPKHLITATGQRVTLRCSPRSGDLSVYWYQQSLDQGLQFLIQYYNGEERAKGNILERFSAQQFPDLHSELNLSSLELGDSALYFCASSVLPATDEQFFGPGTRLTVL.

V gene TRBV12-3 or TRBV12-4 combines with J gene TRBJ1-1; 8 bases line up with TRBD1. The CDR3 has 12 residues. Trimming cost V 5 bases and J 8 bases; bases outside gene matches: 4. The CDR3 sequence is CASSPDRAEAFF. The CDR3, as DNA: TGTGCCAGCAGTCCGGACAGGGCCGAAGCTTTCTTT.

This chain connects TRBV7-8 to TRBJ1-3; TRBD1 matches at 8 bases. The CDR3 is 15 amino acids. The V gene's germline CDR1 is SGHVS and CDR2 FQNEAQ. Losses at the gene ends were 3 bases for V and 3 bases for J; bases not matched to a gene: 4. The chain's CDR3 is CASSFGTGSGNTIYF. Written as DNA, the CDR3 is TGTGCCAGCAGCTTCGGGACAGGCAGTGGAAACACCATATATTTT.

The chain employs TRBV6-5 and TRBJ2-7; maybe TRBD1 (5 bases). The CDR3 contains 13 residues. Germline CDR1 and CDR2: MNHEY and SVGAGI. V lost 7 bases and J 7 bases, leaving 17 bases between the germline ends. The CDR3 spells CASKETDLREQYF. The CDR3, as DNA: TGTGCCAGCAAGGAGACAGACCTACGGGAGCAGTACTTC.

J is TRBJ2-7 and V is TRBV15, with 7 positions matching TRBD1. The germline V gene encodes CDR1 LNHNV and CDR2 YYDKDF (reference sequence). After removal of 2 bases from V and 3 bases from J, the junction contained 19 bases not matched to a gene. CDR3 length equals 19 residues. CDR3: CATSRYWTGFLGVGYEQYF. The DNA of the CDR3 is TGTGCCACCAGCAGATATTGGACAGGTTTTTTGGGCGTTGGCTACGAGCAGTACTTC.

The sample holds one count of this clone. V usage is TRBV2 and J usage is TRBJ1-2; TRBD1 aligns across 12 bases. CDR1 is SNHLY, CDR2 FYNNEI, per germline. Trimming took 0 bases from V and 2 from J; bases not matched to a gene: 7. There are 18 residues in the CDR3. The CDR3 sequence is CASSEAPGQGAVNYGYTF. The CDR3 DNA reads TGTGCCAGCAGTGAAGCGCCGGGACAGGGGGCAGTCAACTATGGCTACACCTTC.